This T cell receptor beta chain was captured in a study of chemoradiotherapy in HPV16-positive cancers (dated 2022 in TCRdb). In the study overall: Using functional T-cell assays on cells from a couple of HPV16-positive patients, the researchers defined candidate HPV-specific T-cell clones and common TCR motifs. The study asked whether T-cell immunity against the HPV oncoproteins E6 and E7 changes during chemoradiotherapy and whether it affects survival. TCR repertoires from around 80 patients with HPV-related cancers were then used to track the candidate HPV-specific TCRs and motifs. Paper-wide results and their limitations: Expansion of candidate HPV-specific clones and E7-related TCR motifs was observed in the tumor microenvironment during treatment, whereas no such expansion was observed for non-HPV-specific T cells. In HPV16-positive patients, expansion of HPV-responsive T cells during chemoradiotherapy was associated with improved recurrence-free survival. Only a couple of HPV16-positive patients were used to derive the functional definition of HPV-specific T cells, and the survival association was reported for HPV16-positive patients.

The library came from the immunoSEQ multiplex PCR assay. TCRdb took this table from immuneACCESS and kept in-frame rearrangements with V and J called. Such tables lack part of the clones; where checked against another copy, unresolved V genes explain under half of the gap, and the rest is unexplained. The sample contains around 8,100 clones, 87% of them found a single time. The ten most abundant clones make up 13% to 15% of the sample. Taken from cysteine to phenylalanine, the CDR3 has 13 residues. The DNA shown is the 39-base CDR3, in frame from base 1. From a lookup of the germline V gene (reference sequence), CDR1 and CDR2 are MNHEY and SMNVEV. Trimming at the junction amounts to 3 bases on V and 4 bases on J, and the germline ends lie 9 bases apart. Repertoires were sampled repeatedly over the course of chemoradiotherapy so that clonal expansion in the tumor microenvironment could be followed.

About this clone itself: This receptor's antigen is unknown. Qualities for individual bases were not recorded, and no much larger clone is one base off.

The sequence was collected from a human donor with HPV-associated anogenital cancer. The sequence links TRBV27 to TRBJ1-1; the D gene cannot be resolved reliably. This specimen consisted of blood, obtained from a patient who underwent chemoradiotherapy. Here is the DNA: TGTGCCAGCAGTTTTGGGGTTGGCACTGAAGCTTTCTTT. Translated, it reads CASSFGVGTEAFF.